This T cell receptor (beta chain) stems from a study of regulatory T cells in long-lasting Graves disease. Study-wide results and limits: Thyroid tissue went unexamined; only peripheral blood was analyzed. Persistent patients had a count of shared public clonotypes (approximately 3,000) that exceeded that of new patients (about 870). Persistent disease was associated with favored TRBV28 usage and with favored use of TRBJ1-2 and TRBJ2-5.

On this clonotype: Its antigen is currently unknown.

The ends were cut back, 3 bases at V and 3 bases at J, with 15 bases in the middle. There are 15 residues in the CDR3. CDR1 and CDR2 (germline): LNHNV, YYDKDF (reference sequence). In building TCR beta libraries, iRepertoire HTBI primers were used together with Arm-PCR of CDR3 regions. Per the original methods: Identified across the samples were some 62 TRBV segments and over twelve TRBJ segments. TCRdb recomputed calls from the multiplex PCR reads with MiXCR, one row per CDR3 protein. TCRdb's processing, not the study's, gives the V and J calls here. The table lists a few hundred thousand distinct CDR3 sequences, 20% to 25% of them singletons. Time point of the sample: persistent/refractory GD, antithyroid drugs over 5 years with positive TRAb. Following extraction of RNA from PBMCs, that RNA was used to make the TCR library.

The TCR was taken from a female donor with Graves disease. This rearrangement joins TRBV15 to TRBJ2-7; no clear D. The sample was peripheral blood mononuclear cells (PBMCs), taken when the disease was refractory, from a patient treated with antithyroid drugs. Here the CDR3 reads CATSSSLISLYEQYF. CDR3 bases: TGTGCCACCAGCAGCTCCTTAATCTCTCTCTACGAGCAGTACTTC.